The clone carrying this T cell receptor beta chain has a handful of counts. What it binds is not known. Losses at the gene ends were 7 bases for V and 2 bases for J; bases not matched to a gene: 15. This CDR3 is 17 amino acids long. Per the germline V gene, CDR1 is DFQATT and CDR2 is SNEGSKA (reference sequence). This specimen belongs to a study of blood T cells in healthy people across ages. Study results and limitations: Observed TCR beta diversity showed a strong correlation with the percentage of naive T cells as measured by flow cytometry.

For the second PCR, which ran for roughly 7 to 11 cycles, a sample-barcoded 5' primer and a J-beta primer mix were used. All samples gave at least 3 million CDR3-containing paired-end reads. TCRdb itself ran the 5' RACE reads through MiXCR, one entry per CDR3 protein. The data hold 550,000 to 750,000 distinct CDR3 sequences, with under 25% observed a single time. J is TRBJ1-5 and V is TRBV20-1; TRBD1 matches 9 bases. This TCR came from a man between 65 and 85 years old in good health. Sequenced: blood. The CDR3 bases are TGCAGTGTCTCTAGAGGGACAGGGTTCTTAGGCAATCAGCCCCAGCATTTT. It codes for CSVSRGTGFLGNQPQHF.